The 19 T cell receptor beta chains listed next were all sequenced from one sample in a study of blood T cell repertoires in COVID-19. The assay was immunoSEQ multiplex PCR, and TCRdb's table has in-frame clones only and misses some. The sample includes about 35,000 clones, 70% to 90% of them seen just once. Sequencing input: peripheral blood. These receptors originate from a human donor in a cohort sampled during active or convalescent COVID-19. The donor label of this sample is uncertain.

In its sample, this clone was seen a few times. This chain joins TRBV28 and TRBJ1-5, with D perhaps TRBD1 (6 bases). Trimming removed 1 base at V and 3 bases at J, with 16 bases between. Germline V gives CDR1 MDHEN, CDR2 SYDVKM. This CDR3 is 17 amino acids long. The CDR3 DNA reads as TGTGCCAGCAGTTTATATGGCAGGGGAACATCCAATCAGCCCCAGCATTTT. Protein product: CASSLYGRGTSNQPQHF.

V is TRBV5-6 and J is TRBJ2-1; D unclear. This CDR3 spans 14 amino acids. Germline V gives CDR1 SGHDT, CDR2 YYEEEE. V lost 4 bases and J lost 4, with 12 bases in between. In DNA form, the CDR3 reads TGTGCCAGCAGCGCGTTTTCTCAATACAATGAGCAGTTCTTC. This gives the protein CASSAFSQYNEQFF.

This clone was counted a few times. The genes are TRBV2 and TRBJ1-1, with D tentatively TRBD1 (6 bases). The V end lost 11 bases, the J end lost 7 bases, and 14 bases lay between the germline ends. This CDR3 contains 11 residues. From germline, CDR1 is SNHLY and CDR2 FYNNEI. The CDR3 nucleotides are TGTGCCTCCTATGGGACAAATGAAGCTTTCTTT. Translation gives CASYGTNEAFF.

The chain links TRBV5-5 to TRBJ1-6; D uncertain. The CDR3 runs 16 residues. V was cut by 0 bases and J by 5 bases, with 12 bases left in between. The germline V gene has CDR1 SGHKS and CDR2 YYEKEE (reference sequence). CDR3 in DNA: TGTGCCAGCAGCTTGGTTCTTGGAGGGAATAATTCACCCCTCCACTTT. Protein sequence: CASSLVLGGNNSPLHF.

The chain's CDR3 is CASSQGTRDTGELFF. The CDR3 DNA sequence: TGCGCCAGCAGCCAAGGGACGAGGGACACCGGGGAGCTGTTTTTT. V and J are TRBV4-3 and TRBJ2-2, with a weak D call TRBD2 (5 bases). Germline CDR1 and CDR2: LGHNA and YSLEER. V gave up 1 base and J gave up 3 bases, with 9 bases separating them. There are 15 residues in the CDR3.

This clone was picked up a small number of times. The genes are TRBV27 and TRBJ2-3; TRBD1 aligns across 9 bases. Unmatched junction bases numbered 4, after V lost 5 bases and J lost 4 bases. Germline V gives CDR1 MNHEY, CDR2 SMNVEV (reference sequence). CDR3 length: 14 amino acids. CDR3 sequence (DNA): TGTGCCAGCAGTAGGGACAGGGCTCCAGATACGCAGTATTTT. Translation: CASSRDRAPDTQYF.

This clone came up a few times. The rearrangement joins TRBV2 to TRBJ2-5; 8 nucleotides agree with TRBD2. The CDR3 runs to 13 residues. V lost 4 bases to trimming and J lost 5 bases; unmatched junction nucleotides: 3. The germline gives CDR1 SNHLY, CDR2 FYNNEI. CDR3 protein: CASSGGGRETQYF. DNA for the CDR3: TGTGCCAGCAGTGGTGGCGGGAGGGAGACCCAGTACTTC.

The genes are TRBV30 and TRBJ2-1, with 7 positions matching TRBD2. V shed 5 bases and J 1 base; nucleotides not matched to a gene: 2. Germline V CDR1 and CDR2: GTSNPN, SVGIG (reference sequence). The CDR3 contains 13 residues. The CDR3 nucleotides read TGTGCCTGGGTAGCGGGTTCCTACAATGAGCAGTTCTTC. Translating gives CAWVAGSYNEQFF.

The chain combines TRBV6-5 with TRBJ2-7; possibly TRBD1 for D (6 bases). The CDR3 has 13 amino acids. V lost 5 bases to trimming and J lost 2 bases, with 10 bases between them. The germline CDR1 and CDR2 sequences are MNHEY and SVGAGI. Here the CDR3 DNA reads TGTGCCAGCAGTCCGGGACACGCCTACGAGCAGTACTTC. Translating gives CASSPGHAYEQYF.

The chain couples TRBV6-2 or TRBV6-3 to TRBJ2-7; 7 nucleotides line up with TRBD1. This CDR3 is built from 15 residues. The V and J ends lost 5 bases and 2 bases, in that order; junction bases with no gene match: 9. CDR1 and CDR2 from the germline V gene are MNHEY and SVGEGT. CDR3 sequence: CASSARQGRTYEQYF. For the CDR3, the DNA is TGTGCCAGCAGTGCGCGACAGGGAAGGACCTACGAGCAGTACTTC.

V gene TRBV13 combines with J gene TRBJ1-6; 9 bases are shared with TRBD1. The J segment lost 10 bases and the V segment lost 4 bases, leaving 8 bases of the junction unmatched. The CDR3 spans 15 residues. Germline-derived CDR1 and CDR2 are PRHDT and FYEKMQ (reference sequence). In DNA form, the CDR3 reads TGTGCCAGCAGCTACTTGACAGGGGGAGGATCACCCCTCCACTTT. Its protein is CASSYLTGGGSPLHF.

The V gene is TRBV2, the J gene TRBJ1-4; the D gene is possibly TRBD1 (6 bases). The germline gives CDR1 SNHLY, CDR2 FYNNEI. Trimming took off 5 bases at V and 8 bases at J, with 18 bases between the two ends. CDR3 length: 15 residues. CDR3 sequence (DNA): TGTGCCAGCAGTCAACAGGGTGGAATCGCAGAAAAACTGTTTTTT. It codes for CASSQQGGIAEKLFF.

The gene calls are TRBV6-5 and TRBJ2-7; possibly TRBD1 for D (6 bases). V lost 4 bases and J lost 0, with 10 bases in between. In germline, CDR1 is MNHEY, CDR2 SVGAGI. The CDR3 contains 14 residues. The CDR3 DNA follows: TGTGCCAGCAGTTTCGACAGGACCTCCTACGAGCAGTACTTC. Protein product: CASSFDRTSYEQYF.

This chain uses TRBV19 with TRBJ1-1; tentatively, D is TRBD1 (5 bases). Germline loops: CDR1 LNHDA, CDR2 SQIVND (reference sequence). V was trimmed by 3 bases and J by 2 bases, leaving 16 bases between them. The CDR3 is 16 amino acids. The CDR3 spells CASSIPQTGPNTEAFF. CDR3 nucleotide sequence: TGTGCCAGTAGTATCCCCCAAACAGGTCCAAACACTGAAGCTTTCTTT.

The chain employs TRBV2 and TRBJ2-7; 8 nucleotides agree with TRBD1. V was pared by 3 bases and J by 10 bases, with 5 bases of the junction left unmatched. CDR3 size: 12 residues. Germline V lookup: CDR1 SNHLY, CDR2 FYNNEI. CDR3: CASSEDRDIQYF. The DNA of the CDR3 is TGTGCCAGCAGTGAGGACAGGGATATCCAGTACTTC.

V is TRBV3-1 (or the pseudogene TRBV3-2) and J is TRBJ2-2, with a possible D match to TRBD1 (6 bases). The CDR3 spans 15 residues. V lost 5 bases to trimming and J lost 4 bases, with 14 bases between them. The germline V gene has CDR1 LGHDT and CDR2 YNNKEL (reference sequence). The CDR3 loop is CASSLPGASTGELFF. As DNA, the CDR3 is TGTGCCAGCAGCTTACCAGGGGCAAGCACCGGGGAGCTGTTTTTT.

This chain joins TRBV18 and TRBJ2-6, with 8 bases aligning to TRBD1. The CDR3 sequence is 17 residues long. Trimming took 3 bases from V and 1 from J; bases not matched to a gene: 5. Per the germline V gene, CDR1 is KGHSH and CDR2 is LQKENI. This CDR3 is CASSPPDRVSGANVLTF. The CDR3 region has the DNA TGTGCCAGCTCACCCCCGGACAGGGTTTCTGGGGCCAACGTCCTGACTTTC.

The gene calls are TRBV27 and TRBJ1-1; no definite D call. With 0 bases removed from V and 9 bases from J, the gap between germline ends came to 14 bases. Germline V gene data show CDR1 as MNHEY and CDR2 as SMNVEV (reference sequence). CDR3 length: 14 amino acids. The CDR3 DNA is TGTGCCAGCAGTTTATCGCCCCTGGGCGTACAAGCTTTCTTT. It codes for CASSLSPLGVQAFF.

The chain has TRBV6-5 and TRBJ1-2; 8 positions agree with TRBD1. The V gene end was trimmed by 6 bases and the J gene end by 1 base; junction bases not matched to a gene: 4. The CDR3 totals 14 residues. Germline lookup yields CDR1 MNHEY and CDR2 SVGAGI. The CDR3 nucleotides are TGTGCCAGCAGCGCCAGGGGGCTTAACTATGGCTACACCTTC. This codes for CASSARGLNYGYTF.